This TCR beta chain came from a study of neoadjuvant anti-PD-1 for oral cavity cancer. Turning to the study itself: Around day 43, patients without progression received a fourth nivolumab dose before surgery.

Specified time point: after neoadjuvant nivolumab, at surgical resection. The patients had HPV-negative, locally advanced oral cavity squamous cell carcinoma. TCRdb's table, derived via immunoSEQ multiplex PCR, lists solely in-frame clones and lacks some. The data show some 40,000 clones, roughly 35% seen once. CDR1 is SEHNR, CDR2 FQNEAQ, per germline (reference sequence). V was pared by 4 bases and J by 2 bases, with 9 bases of the junction left unmatched. The CDR3 loop spans 16 amino acids. This chain connects TRBV7-9 to TRBJ2-5; 8 bases agree with TRBD1. Sequencing used tumor tissue, obtained after nivolumab (anti-PD-1) treatment. This clonotype was sampled from a person between 40 and 80 years old with oral cavity squamous cell carcinoma. The CDR3 here is CASSSIRGRGQETQYF. DNA of the CDR3: TGTGCCAGCAGCTCCATCAGGGGGCGAGGGCAAGAGACCCAGTACTTC.